The present entry profiles one TCR beta chain with its context. This sample stems from a study of Ad26.COV2.S vaccination and SARS-CoV-2 variants. Turning to the study itself: A participant enrolled in the COV1001 Ad26.COV2.S trial arm provided the sample.

Treatment reported: about 20 received Ad26.COV2.S at low or high dose, single or two shots; 5 received placebo; per-sample allocation not given. The samples date from day 63 after the first vaccine or placebo injection. Between the trimmed V and J ends, which lost 0 bases and 10 bases, there was a span of 11 bases. CDR1 LGHNA and CDR2 YNFKEQ come from the germline V gene. The CDR3 contains 13 residues. Sequencing was performed with immunoSEQ multiplex PCR; in TCRdb, only in-frame clones are kept and a portion is missing. The data show a few hundred thousand clones, around 87% seen once. This chain connects TRBV4-2 to TRBJ2-3; TRBD1 is a possible D gene (5 bases). The sample here was peripheral blood, taken in a trial of Ad26.COV2.S vaccine versus placebo. The clonotype comes from a person aged 18 to 65 who received the Ad26.COV2.S COVID-19 vaccine or a placebo. DNA of the CDR3: TGTGCCAGCAGCCAAGACCCAGGGTCGGCGCAGTATTTT. Its translation is CASSQDPGSAQYF.